This T cell receptor beta chain originates from a study of shared clonotypes between healthy human individuals. Overall study findings and caveats: Memory subsets had estimated richness that was generally smaller than that of naive subsets. It was the non-shared clonotypes that had lower generation probabilities than clonotypes shared by all four donors.

The study separated CD4+ cells into CD45RA+ naive and CD45RA-negative memory subsets. Method: immunoSEQ multiplex PCR; TCRdb's copy keeps in-frame clones and lacks some. The sample holds some 2.4 million clones; roughly 93% are singletons and the top ten take approximately 0.37%. V dropped 9 bases and J dropped 7; count of bases not matched to a gene: 5. CDR1 is ENHRY and CDR2 is SYGVKD in the germline V gene. This CDR3 contains 13 residues. About this clone itself: Its specificity is unknown.

Specimen: naive CD4+ T cells from PBMCs. This sample's subset: CD45RA+ positively selected. The TCR originated in a man younger than 35 in good health. Some clones in this sample may be carry-over from other donors' samples. The rearrangement joins TRBV10-3 to TRBJ2-1, with 11 bases identical to TRBD1. The chain's CDR3 is CAIAGQGANEQFF. The CDR3 coding sequence is TGTGCCATTGCCGGACAGGGGGCTAATGAGCAGTTCTTC.